Only a few counts were recorded for the clone carrying this T cell receptor beta chain. Its cognate antigen is unknown. Trimming took 5 bases from V and 2 from J, leaving 21 bases between them. The CDR3 loop spans 17 amino acids. The data stem from a study of T-cell memory formation after mild COVID-19. Overall study findings and caveats: Day 15 to 85 contracting clones showed balanced CD4/CD8; later expanders leaned CD4+.

TCRdb re-analysed the 5' RACE reads in MiXCR, keeping a single row per CDR3 protein. The sample holds 210,000 or so distinct CDR3 sequences, roughly a tenth seen once. Material: PBMCs or a T cell subset sorted from them (not recorded which). The source is a man aged 18 to 29 who had mild COVID-19 (a few samples of this study predate the infection). Cell type and time point are not known. The rearrangement joins TRBV12-3 or TRBV12-4 to TRBJ1-2; a weak D match, TRBD1 (5 bases). CDR3 DNA sequence: TGTGCCAGCAGTGGGGGAGCAGCCGTCGGCTTAAACTATGGCTACACCTTC. Its translation: CASSGGAAVGLNYGYTF.